The entry that follows covers one TCR beta chain sequence. Its specificity is unknown. This sample stems from a study of T-cell memory formation after mild COVID-19. Study summary: TCR clusters were mostly confined to one donor each. General observations from the study: A second wave expanding day 15 to 37 was CD4+-biased; contracting clones were balanced. Pre-infection memory carried some responding clones, suggesting that cross-reactive memory joined.

A 5'RACE reaction primed in the constant segment made cDNA libraries of TCR alpha and TCR beta, and these carried sample barcodes and UMIs. TCRdb reprocessed the 5' RACE reads via MiXCR and lists one record per CDR3 protein. The sample yields 45,000 to 55,000 distinct CDR3 sequences, 7.3% seen once. The CDR3 totals 16 residues. J lost 2 bases, V lost 4 bases, and 7 bases had no gene match. Germline loops: CDR1 LGHNA, CDR2 YSLEER. The sample taken for sequencing was PBMCs or a T cell subset sorted from them (not recorded which). The chain combines TRBV4-3 with TRBJ2-5; TRBD1 matches at 10 bases. This receptor was obtained from a man in his late teens or twenties who had mild COVID-19 (a few samples of this study predate the infection). Cell type and time point are not known. The CDR3 protein is CASSRRWTGGQETQYF. The DNA of the CDR3 is TGCGCCAGCAGCCGCCGCTGGACAGGGGGACAAGAGACCCAGTACTTC.